The sequence of this T cell receptor beta chain was determined in a study of blood T cell repertoires in COVID-19. Study-wide context: COVID-19 samples from acute and convalescent phases originated in the United States, Italy and Spain. Sources were T cells, B-cell-depleted T cells, or PBMCs; the material itself was cDNA or gDNA.

CDR3 length: 15 amino acids. In germline, CDR1 is SEHNR, CDR2 FQNEAQ (reference sequence). The junction had 10 bases not matched to a gene; V was cut back by 5 bases and J by 7 bases. Authors' analysis steps: Amplification of reference gene primers was used by the study to estimate nucleated cell counts. The method was immunoSEQ multiplex PCR; TCRdb's version includes in-frame clones alone and lacks a portion of them. Clone size and the V and J calls come from that table; the DNA yielded D and trimming. The sample contains some 260,000 clones, 85% to 90% of which appear only once. The sample taken for sequencing was peripheral blood. The receptor was derived from a woman aged 35 to 49 who had recovered from COVID-19. This rearrangement joins TRBV7-9 to TRBJ2-1; 8 bases align to TRBD2. CDR3 loop: CASSPTGGFANEQFF. The CDR3 region has the DNA TGTGCCAGCAGCCCCACGGGAGGGTTTGCGAATGAGCAGTTCTTC.